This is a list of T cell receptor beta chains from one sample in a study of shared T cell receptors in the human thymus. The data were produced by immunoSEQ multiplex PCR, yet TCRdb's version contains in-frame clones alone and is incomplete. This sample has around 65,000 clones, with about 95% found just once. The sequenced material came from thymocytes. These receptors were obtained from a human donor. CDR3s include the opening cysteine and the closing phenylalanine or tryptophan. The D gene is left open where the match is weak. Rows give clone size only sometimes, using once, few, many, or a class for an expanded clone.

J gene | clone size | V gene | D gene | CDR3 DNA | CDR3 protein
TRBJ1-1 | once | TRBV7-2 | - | TGTGCCAGCAGCTTAAATCTTGAGGGTCCGGATAGGCACACTGAAGCTTTCTTT | CASSLNLEGPDRHTEAFF
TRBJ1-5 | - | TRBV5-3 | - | TGTGCCAGAAGCTTGATATCGGGGGGACAATATAGCAATCAGCCCCAGCATTTT | CARSLISGGQYSNQPQHF
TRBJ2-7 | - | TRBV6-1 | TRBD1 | TGTGCCAGCAGCGCGGACAGGATACTAGCCTACGAGCAGTACTTC | CASSADRILAYEQYF
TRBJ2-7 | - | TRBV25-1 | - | TGTGCCAGCAGTGATAGAACTTCGTTAGGGGCCTACGAGCAGTACTTC | CASSDRTSLGAYEQYF
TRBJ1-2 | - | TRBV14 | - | TGTGCCAGCAGCCAATCGGGGGCTAACTATGGCTACACCTTC | CASSQSGANYGYTF
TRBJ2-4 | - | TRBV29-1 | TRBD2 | TGCAGCGTGGGGGGGACCGGACCGTCCGAGACCAAAAACATTCAGTACTTC | CSVGGTGPSETKNIQYF
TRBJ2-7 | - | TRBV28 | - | TGTGCCAGCAGTTTAGGAGGGAACTCCTACGAGCAGTACTTC | CASSLGGNSYEQYF
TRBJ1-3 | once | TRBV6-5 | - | TGTGCCAGCAGTTACTCGACAGGCTCTGGAAACACCATATATTTT | CASSYSTGSGNTIYF
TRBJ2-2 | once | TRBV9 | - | TGTGCCAGCAGCTACAGGGCCGGCACCGGGGAGCTGTTTTTT | CASSYRAGTGELFF
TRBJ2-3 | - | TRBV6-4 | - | TGTGCCAGCAGTCGATCTGGAGGACCCCGGACAGATACGCAGTATTTT | CASSRSGGPRTDTQYF
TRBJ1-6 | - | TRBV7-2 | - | TGTGCCAGCGCTAGGTATAATTCACCCCTCCACTTT | CASARYNSPLHF
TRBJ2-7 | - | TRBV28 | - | TGTGCCAGCAGTTTATCAGAGGGAGACTACGAGCAGTACTTC | CASSLSEGDYEQYF
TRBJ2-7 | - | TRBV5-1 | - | TGCGCCAGCAGCTCGCCAGGCTCCTACGAGCAGTACTTC | CASSSPGSYEQYF
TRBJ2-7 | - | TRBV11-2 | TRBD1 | TGTGCCAGCAGCTTATACGGACAGGAACAAGGCGAGCAGTACTTC | CASSLYGQEQGEQYF
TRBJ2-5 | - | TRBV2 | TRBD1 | TGTGCCAGCAGCGACCCGGGACAGGCACAAAAATCGGGCACCAAAGAGACCCAGTACTTC | CASSDPGQAQKSGTKETQYF
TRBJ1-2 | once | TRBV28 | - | TGTGCCAGCAGTTTAAATGATGGCTACACCTTC | CASSLNDGYTF
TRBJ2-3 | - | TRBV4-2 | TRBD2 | TGTGCCAGCAGCCAAGGGGGTAGCGGGGGGTCGAGCACAGATACGCAGTATTTT | CASSQGGSGGSSTDTQYF
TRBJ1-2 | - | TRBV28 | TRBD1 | TGTGCCAGCAGAACCACACAGGGGGCCTTTTATTATGGCTACACCTTC | CASRTTQGAFYYGYTF
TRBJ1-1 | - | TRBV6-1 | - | TGTGCCAGCAGTGAAGCGCTTCCCCTCTACGGGATACAGGCGAACACTGAAGCTTTCTTT | CASSEALPLYGIQANTEAFF
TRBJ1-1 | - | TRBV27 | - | TGTGCCAGCAGTCTGGTTGTGAGAGACGGAGCAAACACTGAAGCTTTCTTT | CASSLVVRDGANTEAFF
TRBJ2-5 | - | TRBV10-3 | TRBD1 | TGTGCCACCATCGACAGGGGGCGACTTGAGACCCAGTACTTC | CATIDRGRLETQYF
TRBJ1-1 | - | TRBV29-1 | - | TGCAGCGTTGGGGGCAGGCCTGAAGCTTTCTTT | CSVGGRPEAFF
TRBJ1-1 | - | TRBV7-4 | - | TGTGCCAGCAGCTCGGACAGCGACACTGAAGCTTTCTTT | CASSSDSDTEAFF
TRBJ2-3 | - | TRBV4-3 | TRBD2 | TGCGCCAGCAGCCAAGACCCTAGGCTAGCGGGGCCCGATACGCAGTATTTT | CASSQDPRLAGPDTQYF
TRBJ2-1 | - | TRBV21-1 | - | TGTGCCAGCAGCCCCCCTGCTCAGGGGGTCTACAATGAGCAGTTCTTC | CASSPPAQGVYNEQFF
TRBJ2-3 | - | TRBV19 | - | TGTGCCAGTAGAGCCGGGAGCGACACAGATACGCAGTATTTT | CASRAGSDTDTQYF
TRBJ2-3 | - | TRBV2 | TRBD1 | TGTGCCAGCAGTGTCGGGACAGGAGCCTTAGCTACTAGCACAGATACGCAGTATTTT | CASSVGTGALATSTDTQYF
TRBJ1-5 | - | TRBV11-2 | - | TGTGCCAGCAGCTTAGATACGGGGGTTTCGGAGCCCCAGCATTTT | CASSLDTGVSEPQHF
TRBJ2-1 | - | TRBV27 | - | TGTGCCAGCAGTCCACTCGGGCCAATCTCCTACAATGAGCAGTTCTTC | CASSPLGPISYNEQFF
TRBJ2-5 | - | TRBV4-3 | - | TGCGCCAGCAGCCTATCAAACAGGGTCCAAGAGACCCAGTACTTC | CASSLSNRVQETQYF
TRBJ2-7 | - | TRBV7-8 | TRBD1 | TGTGCCAGCAGCTTAGGGCGCAGGGACAGGGGGGAATACGAGCAGTACTTC | CASSLGRRDRGEYEQYF
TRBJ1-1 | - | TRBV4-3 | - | TGCGCCAGCAGCCACATCGGCAGGGAGCCTGAAGCTTTCTTT | CASSHIGREPEAFF
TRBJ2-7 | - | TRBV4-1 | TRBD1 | TGCGCCAGCAGCCTCCCAACCTCACATGGACAGGATCACGAGCAGTACTTC | CASSLPTSHGQDHEQYF
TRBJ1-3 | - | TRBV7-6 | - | TGTGCCAGCAGCTTTTTACCCCGGGGGAAGTCCTCTGGAAACACCATATATTTT | CASSFLPRGKSSGNTIYF
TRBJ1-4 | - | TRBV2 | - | TGTGCCAGCAGTGGCCCATTGGGGTGGAATGAAAAACTGTTTTTT | CASSGPLGWNEKLFF
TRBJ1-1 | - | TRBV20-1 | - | TGCAGTGCTATGTTCGACACTGAAGCTTTCTTT | CSAMFDTEAFF
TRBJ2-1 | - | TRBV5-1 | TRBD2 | TGCGCCAGCAGCTTCCCGGGGGGTTCCTACAATGAGCAGTTCTTC | CASSFPGGSYNEQFF
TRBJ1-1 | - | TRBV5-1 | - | TGCGCCAGCAGCTTGTCTTGGTCAGGGTATTCGGAGAACACTGAAGCTTTCTTT | CASSLSWSGYSENTEAFF
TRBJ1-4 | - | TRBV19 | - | TGTGCCAGTAGTCGTGTCGGGGGTCCAGGGGAAAAACTGTTTTTT | CASSRVGGPGEKLFF
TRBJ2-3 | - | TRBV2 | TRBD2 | TGTGCCAGCTGTCTAGGGCTAGCGGCAGATACGCAGTATTTT | CASCLGLAADTQYF
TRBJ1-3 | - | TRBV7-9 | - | TGTGCCAGCAGCTTCCCCCGGCCTAACATCTACTCTGGAAACACCATATATTTT | CASSFPRPNIYSGNTIYF
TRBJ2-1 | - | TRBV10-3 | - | TGTGCCATCAGTGAGTCGAGGGGCGGGACCCAGACCCATGAGCAGTTCTTC | CAISESRGGTQTHEQFF